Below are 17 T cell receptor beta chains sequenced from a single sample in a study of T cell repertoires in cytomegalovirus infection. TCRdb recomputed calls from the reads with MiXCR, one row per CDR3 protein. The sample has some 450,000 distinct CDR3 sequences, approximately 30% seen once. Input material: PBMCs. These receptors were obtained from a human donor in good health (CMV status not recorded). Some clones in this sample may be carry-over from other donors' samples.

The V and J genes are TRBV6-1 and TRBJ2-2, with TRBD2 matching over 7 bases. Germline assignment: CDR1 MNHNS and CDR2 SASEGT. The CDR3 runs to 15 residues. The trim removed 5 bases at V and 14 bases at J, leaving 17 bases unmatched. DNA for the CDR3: TGTGCCAGCAGTCTCTGGTGGGAGGGCACCGTGGATCTGTTTTTT. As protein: CASSLWWEGTVDLFF.

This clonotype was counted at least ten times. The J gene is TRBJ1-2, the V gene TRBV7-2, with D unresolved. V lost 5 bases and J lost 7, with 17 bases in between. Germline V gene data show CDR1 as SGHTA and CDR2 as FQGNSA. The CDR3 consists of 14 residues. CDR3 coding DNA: TGTGCCAGCAGCGATAAAGTCGGGAGCGGTGGCTACACCTTC. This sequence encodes CASSDKVGSGGYTF.

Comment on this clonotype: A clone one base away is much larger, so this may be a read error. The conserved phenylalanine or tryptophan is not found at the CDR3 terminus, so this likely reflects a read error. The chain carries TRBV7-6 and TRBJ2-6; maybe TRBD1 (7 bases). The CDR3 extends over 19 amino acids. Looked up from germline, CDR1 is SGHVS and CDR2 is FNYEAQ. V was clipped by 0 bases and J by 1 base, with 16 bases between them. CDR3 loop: CASSLASDRDLSGANVLTS. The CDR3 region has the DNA TGTGCCAGCAGCTTAGCATCCGACAGGGACTTATCTGGGGCCAACGTCCTGACTTCC.

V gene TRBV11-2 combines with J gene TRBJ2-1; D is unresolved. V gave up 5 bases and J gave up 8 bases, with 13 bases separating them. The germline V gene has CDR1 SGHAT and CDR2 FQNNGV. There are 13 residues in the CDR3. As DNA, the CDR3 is TGTGCCAGCAGCGTCCTCGTCAGCTATGAGCAGTTCTTC. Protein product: CASSVLVSYEQFF.

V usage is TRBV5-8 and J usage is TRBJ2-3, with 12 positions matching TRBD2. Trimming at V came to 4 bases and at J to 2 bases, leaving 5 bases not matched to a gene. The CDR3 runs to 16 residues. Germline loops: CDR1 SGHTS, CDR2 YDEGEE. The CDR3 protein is CASSIGTSGSTDTQYF. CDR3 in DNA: TGTGCCAGCAGCATCGGGACTAGCGGGTCCACAGATACGCAGTATTTT.

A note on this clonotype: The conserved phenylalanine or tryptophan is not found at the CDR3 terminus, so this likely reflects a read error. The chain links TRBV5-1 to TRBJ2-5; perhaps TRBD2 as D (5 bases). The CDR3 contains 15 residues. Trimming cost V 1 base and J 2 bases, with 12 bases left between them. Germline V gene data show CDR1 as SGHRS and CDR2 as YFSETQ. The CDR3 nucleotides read TGCGCCAGCAGCTTGCGCGGACCGGGACAAGAGACCCAGTACTTA. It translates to CASSLRGPGQETQYL.

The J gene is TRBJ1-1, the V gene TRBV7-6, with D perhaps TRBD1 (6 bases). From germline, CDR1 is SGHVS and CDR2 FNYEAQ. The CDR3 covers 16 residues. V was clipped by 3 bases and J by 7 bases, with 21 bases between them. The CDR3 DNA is TGTGCCAGCAGCTTTAACAGGGAGCACACGTTGGGTGAAGCTTTCTTT. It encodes CASSFNREHTLGEAFF.

The CDR3 nucleotides read TGCCTCTCCAGAAATCCGCGCAGTGGTGAAGCTTTCTTT. Protein product: CLSRNPRSGEAFF. The chain recombines TRBV29-1 with TRBJ1-1; D is undetermined. Germline V gene lookup returns CDR1 SQVTM and CDR2 ANQGSEA. The CDR3 covers 13 residues.

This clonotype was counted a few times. CDR3 in amino acids: CASSLYTDAGELFF. The CDR3 coding sequence is TGTGCCAGCAGCTTGTATACGGACGCCGGGGAGCTGTTTTTT. The J gene is TRBJ2-2, the V gene TRBV5-6; no reliable D call. CDR1 is SGHDT and CDR2 is YYEEEE in the germline V gene. This CDR3 has 14 residues. V dropped 1 base and J dropped 6 bases, with 10 bases sitting between them.

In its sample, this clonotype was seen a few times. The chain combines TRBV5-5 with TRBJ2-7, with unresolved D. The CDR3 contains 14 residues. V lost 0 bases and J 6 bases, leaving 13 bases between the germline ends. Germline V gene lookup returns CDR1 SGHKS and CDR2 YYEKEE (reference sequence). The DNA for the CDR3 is TGTGCCAGCAGCTTGGAGGTGGGAACACGCGAGCAGTACTTC. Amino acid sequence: CASSLEVGTREQYF. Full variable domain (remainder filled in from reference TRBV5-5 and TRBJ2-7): DAGVTQSPTHLIKTRGQQVTLRCSPISGHKSVSWYQQVLGQGPQFIFQYYEKEERGRGNFPDRFSARQFPNYSSELNVNALLLGDSALYLCASSLEVGTREQYFGPGTRLTVT.

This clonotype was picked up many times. CDR3: CASSSRPTAETQYF. The CDR3 bases are TGTGCCAGCAGCTCTAGGCCGACCGCAGAGACCCAGTACTTC. The chain carries TRBV7-6 and TRBJ2-5; the D is unclear. Germline assignment: CDR1 SGHVS and CDR2 FNYEAQ. V was cut by 4 bases and J by 4 bases, with 13 bases left in between. CDR3 size: 14 residues.

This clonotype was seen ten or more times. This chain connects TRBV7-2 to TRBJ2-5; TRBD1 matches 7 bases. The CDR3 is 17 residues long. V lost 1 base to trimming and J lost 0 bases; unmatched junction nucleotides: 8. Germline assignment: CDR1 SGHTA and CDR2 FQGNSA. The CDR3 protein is CASSLVPDRSYQETQYF. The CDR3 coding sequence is TGTGCCAGCAGCTTAGTTCCGGACAGGTCGTACCAAGAGACCCAGTACTTC. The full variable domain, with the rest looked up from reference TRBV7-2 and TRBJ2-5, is GAGVSQSPSNKVTEKGKDVELRCDPISGHTALYWYRQSLGQGLEFLIYFQGNSAPDKSGLPSDRFSAERTGGSVSTLTIQRTQQEDSAVYLCASSLVPDRSYQETQYFGPGTRLLVL.

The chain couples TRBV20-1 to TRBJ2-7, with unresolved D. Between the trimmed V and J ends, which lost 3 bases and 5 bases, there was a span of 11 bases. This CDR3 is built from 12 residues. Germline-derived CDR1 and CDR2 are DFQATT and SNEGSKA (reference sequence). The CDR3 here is CSASAIINEQYF. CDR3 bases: TGCAGTGCTAGTGCGATCATCAACGAGCAGTACTTC.

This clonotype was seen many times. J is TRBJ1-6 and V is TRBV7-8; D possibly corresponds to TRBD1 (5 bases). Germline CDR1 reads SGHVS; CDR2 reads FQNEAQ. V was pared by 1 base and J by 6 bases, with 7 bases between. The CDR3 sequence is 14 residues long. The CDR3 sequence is CASSLGDRNSPLHF. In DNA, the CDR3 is TGTGCCAGCAGCTTAGGGGACCGTAATTCACCCCTCCACTTT.

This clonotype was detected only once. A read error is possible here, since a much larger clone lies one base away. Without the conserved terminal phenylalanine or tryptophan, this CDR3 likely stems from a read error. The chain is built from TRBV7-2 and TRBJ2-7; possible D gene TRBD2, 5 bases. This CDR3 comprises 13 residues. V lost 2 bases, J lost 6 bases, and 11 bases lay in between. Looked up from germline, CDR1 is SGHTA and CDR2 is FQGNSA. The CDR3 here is CASSLTARAEQYL. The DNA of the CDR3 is TGTGCCAGCAGCTTAACGGCGAGGGCCGAGCAGTACTTG.

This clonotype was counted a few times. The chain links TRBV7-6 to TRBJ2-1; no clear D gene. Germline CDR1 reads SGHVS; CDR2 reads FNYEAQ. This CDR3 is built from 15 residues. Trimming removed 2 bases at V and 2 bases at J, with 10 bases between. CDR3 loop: CASSLLESPYNEQFF. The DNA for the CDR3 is TGTGCCAGCAGCTTACTCGAAAGCCCCTACAATGAGCAGTTCTTC. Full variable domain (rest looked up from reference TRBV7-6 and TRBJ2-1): GAGVSQSPRYKVTKRGQDVALRCDPISGHVSLYWYRQALGQGPEFLTYFNYEAQQDKSGLPNDRFSAERPEGSISTLTIQRTEQRDSAMYRCASSLLESPYNEQFFGPGTRLTVL.

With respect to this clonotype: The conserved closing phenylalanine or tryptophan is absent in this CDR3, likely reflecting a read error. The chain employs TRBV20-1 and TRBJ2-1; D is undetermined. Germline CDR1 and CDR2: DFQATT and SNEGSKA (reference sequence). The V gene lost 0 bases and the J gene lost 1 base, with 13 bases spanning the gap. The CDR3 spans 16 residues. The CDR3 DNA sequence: TGCAGTGCTAGAGATCTTAATTCGCCGTCCTACAATGAGCAGTTCTTG. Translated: CSARDLNSPSYNEQFL.